The 13 T cell receptor beta chains below come from one sample, sequenced in a study of blood T cells in healthy people across ages. It was with a sample-barcoded 5' primer and a J-beta primer mix that a second PCR of about 7 to 12 cycles was run. MiXCR was run by TCRdb on the 5' RACE reads, yielding one entry per CDR3 protein. The data contain 650,000 to 900,000 distinct CDR3 sequences, approximately 59% of them singletons. The sequenced material came from blood. The source is a man younger than 45 in good health.

The rearrangement joins TRBV6-2 or TRBV6-3 to TRBJ2-6; D not certain. Germline-derived CDR1 and CDR2 are MNHEY and SVGEGT. Between the trimmed V and J ends, which lost 3 bases and 0 bases, there was a span of 6 bases. This CDR3 comprises 15 residues. CDR3 DNA sequence: TGTGCCAGCAGTTATACAAGCTCTGGGGCCAACGTCCTGACTTTC. Amino acid sequence: CASSYTSSGANVLTF.

This clonotype turned up a few times. CDR3 sequence (DNA): TGTGCCAGCAGTTACTCGAAAACCGGGGGCTATAGCAATCAGCCCCAGCATTTT. Protein: CASSYSKTGGYSNQPQHF. The chain links TRBV6-2 or TRBV6-3 to TRBJ1-5; perhaps TRBD1 as D (6 bases). With 0 bases removed from V and 0 bases from J, the gap between germline ends came to 15 bases. The CDR3 totals 18 residues. The V gene's germline CDR1 is MNHEY and CDR2 SVGEGT.

This chain uses TRBV3-1 with TRBJ1-2; 7 nucleotides match TRBD1. Germline assignment: CDR1 LGHDT and CDR2 YNNKEL (reference sequence). V lost 4 bases, J lost 7 bases, and 9 bases stayed unmatched. The CDR3 runs to 14 residues. The CDR3 nucleotides are TGTGCCAGCAGCCTTGGGACAGCCATTGCTGGCTACACCTTC. Amino acids: CASSLGTAIAGYTF.

Turning to this clonotype: Mismatch with germline at one junction end may stem from a read error. J is TRBJ2-1 and V is TRBV12-3 or TRBV12-4; tentative D call: TRBD2 (5 bases). CDR3 length: 14 amino acids. CDR3 coding DNA: TGTGCCAGCAGGGGGAAGGGAGCCTACAATGAGCTGTTCTTC. Encoded protein: CASRGKGAYNELFF.

This clonotype showed up just once. The chain combines TRBV9 with TRBJ2-1; D gene ambiguous. Germline lookup yields CDR1 SGDLS and CDR2 YYNGEE. The CDR3 runs 13 residues. Trimming left V 4 bases short and J 7 bases short, with 12 bases between. The CDR3 DNA is TGTGCCAGCAGCTCACCCCTCGGAAATGAGCAGTTCTTC. Protein sequence: CASSSPLGNEQFF.

To note about this clonotype: An end of the junction does not agree with germline; a read error may underlie this. This rearrangement joins TRBV25-1 to TRBJ1-6; D unclear. CDR3 length: 15 residues. Germline CDR1 reads MGHDK; CDR2 reads SYGVNS. CDR3 amino acids: CVSSEKGFGDSLLHF. CDR3 nucleotide sequence: TGTGTCAGCAGTGAAAAGGGATTCGGTGATTCACTCCTCCACTTT. The full variable domain, its missing parts supplied by reference TRBV25-1 and TRBJ1-6, is EADIYQTPRYLVIGTGKKITLECSQTMGHDKMYWYQQDPGMELHLIHYSYGVNSTEKGDLSSESTVSRIRTEHFPLTLESARPSHTSQYLCVSSEKGFGDSLLHFGNGTRLTVT.

The chain joins TRBV20-1 to TRBJ2-5; the D gene is possibly TRBD2 (6 bases). The V end was cut by 2 bases, the J end by 1 base, with 14 bases between. CDR1 is DFQATT, CDR2 SNEGSKA, per germline (reference sequence). CDR3 length: 15 residues. This chain's CDR3 is CSARPRLVVQETQYF. The CDR3 bases are TGCAGTGCTAGACCTCGACTAGTAGTCCAAGAGACCCAGTACTTC.

This clonotype appeared a single time. The chain combines TRBV6-5 with TRBJ2-4; D possibly corresponds to TRBD1 (5 bases). The DNA end is a closer match to TRBJ2-7, so the J assignment may be wrong. This CDR3 spans 14 amino acids. Per germline, CDR1 MNHEY and CDR2 SVGAGI. The CDR3 DNA follows: TGTGCCAGCAGTTACGATATTTACAGGCACGAGCAGTACTTC. It specifies CASSYDIYRHEQYF.

The genes are TRBV7-6 and TRBJ2-7; 11 positions agree with TRBD1. Looked up from germline, CDR1 is SGHVS and CDR2 is FNYEAQ. With V trimmed by 5 bases and J by 1 base, 10 bases remained unmatched. The CDR3 is made up of 17 amino acids. The CDR3 DNA follows: TGTGCCAGCAGCCACGGACAGGGGGCTTATAAGTCCTACGAGCAGTACTTC. Translating gives CASSHGQGAYKSYEQYF. Together with reference TRBV7-6 and TRBJ2-7, the CDR3 gives the full variable domain: GAGVSQSPRYKVTKRGQDVALRCDPISGHVSLYWYRQALGQGPEFLTYFNYEAQQDKSGLPNDRFSAERPEGSISTLTIQRTEQRDSAMYRCASSHGQGAYKSYEQYFGPGTRLTVT.

The chain links TRBV7-6 to TRBJ2-5; TRBD1 is a possible D gene (5 bases). Trimming pared 0 bases from V and 7 bases from J, leaving 21 bases between. The CDR3 consists of 17 residues. Germline CDR1 SGHVS, CDR2 FNYEAQ. The CDR3 coding sequence is TGTGCCAGCAGCTTAGCGCTCAGGGTCGGGTGGATGTCGACCCAGTACTTC. It yields the protein CASSLALRVGWMSTQYF.

This clonotype came up a few times. The J gene is TRBJ2-3, the V gene TRBV14; D is ambiguous. CDR1 and CDR2 (germline): SGHDN, FVKESK. Deletions cut 4 bases from V and 3 bases from J, with 11 bases between. The CDR3 loop spans 14 amino acids. CDR3: CASSRLLGTDTQYF. The DNA of the CDR3 is TGTGCCAGCAGCCGCCTTTTGGGGACAGATACGCAGTATTTT.

The sample holds one count of this clonotype. The rearrangement uses TRBV20-1 and TRBJ2-1, with 7 bases fitting TRBD2. The CDR3 length is 14 residues. From germline, CDR1 is DFQATT and CDR2 SNEGSKA (reference sequence). The V and J ends lost 4 bases and 4 bases, in that order; junction bases with no gene match: 7. DNA for the CDR3: TGCAGTGCTATGACGGGGGGAGGTTACAATGAGCAGTTCTTC. It encodes CSAMTGGGYNEQFF.

The V call is TRBV7-8, the J call TRBJ1-6; 12 bases align to TRBD1. This CDR3 comprises 17 residues. The V segment lost 5 bases and the J segment 4 bases; nucleotides outside the gene matches: 6. The germline CDR1 and CDR2 sequences are SGHVS and FQNEAQ. The CDR3 is CASSPGTGGRYNSPLHF. The CDR3 region has the DNA TGTGCCAGCAGCCCGGGGACAGGGGGCAGGTATAATTCACCCCTCCACTTT.